These 5 T cell receptor beta chains originate from one sample sequenced in a study of T cell responses to AZD1222 COVID-19 vaccine. TCRdb's table, derived via immunoSEQ multiplex PCR, lists solely in-frame clones and lacks some. The top ten hold around 1% of the sample, which has hundreds of thousands of clones, around 93% seen once. This specimen consisted of peripheral blood, obtained on day 0 of MenACWY control vaccination. These receptors were obtained from an adult in good health.

The chain couples TRBV12-3 or TRBV12-4 to TRBJ1-2, with TRBD1 as a possible D gene (6 bases). CDR3 length equals 13 residues. Between the trimmed V and J ends, which lost 1 base and 3 bases, there was a span of 6 bases. CDR3 sequence: CASSLGTDYGYTF. Written as DNA, the CDR3 is TGTGCCAGCAGTTTAGGGACAGACTATGGCTACACCTTC.

This chain connects TRBV3-1 (or the pseudogene TRBV3-2) to TRBJ1-1; 9 nucleotides agree with TRBD1. Trimming removed 1 base from V and 1 base from J; junction bases left unmatched: 13. CDR3 size: 19 residues. The germline V gene has CDR1 LGHDT and CDR2 YNNKEL (reference sequence). The CDR3 loop reads CASSQVPQGAQNPNTEAFF. For the CDR3, the DNA is TGTGCCAGCAGCCAAGTTCCACAGGGGGCGCAGAACCCGAACACTGAAGCTTTCTTT.

The J gene is TRBJ2-3, the V gene TRBV14; no reliable D call. The germline V gene has CDR1 SGHDN and CDR2 FVKESK. V was pared by 4 bases and J by 0 bases, with 8 bases between. The CDR3 runs 14 residues. CDR3 nucleotides: TGTGCCAGCAGCCCAATGGGGAGCACAGATACGCAGTATTTT. This sequence encodes CASSPMGSTDTQYF.

The V call is TRBV3-1 (or the pseudogene TRBV3-2), the J call TRBJ2-2, with D uncertain. Germline CDR1 reads LGHDT; CDR2 reads YNNKEL (reference sequence). The length of the CDR3 is 14 residues. Trimming pared 3 bases from V and 1 base from J, leaving 6 bases between. For the CDR3, the DNA is TGTGCCAGCAGCCACCGACTGAACACCGGGGAGCTGTTTTTT. This encodes CASSHRLNTGELFF.

The rearrangement uses TRBV7-2 and TRBJ1-6; D unresolved. This CDR3 is built from 14 residues. CDR1 is SGHTA, CDR2 FQGNSA, per germline. Trimming cost V 2 bases and J 5 bases, with 7 bases left between them. The CDR3 reads CASSLSRDNSPLHF. Here the CDR3 DNA reads TGTGCCAGCAGCTTATCTCGGGATAATTCACCCCTCCACTTT.